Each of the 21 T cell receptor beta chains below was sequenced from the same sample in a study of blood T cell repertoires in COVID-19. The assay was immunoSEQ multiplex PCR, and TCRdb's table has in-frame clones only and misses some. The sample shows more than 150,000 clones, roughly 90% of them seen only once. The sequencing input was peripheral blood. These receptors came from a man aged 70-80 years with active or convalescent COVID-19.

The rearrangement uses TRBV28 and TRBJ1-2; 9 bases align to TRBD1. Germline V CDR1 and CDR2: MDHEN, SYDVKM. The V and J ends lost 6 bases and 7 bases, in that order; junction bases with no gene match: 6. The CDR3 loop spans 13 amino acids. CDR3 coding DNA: TGTGCCAGCAGCTCCGGGACAGGGTCTGGCTACACCTTC. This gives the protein CASSSGTGSGYTF.

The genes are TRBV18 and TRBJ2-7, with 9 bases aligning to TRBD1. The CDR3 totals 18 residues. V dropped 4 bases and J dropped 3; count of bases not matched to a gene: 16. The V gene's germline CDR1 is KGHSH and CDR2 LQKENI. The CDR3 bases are TGTGCCAGCTCACTCTACTCCCCCAAACCGGGACAGGGCTACGAGCAGTACTTC. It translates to CASSLYSPKPGQGYEQYF.

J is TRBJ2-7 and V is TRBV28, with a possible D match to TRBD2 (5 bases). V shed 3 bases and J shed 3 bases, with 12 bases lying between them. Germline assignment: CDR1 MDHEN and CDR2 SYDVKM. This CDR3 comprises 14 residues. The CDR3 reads CASSFGGESYEQYF. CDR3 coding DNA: TGTGCCAGCAGTTTTGGAGGTGAGAGCTACGAGCAGTACTTC.

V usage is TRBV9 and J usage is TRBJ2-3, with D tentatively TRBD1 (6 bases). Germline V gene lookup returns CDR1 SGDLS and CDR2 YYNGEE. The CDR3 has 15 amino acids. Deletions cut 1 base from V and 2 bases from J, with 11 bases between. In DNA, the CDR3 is TGTGCCAGCAGCGTAACACAGGGCCCCACAGATACGCAGTATTTT. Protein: CASSVTQGPTDTQYF.

CDR3 bases: TGTGCCAGCTCACAGCGGGAGCGCGACGAGCAGTACTTC. Its protein is CASSQRERDEQYF. The V and J genes are TRBV18 and TRBJ2-7; 8 bases are shared with TRBD2. The CDR3 contains 13 residues. Unmatched junction bases numbered 4, after V lost 4 bases and J lost 5 bases. CDR1 and CDR2 (germline): KGHSH, LQKENI.

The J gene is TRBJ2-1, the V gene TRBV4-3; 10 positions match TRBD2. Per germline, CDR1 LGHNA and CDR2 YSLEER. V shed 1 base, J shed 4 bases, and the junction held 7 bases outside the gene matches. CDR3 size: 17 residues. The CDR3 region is CASSQGSTSGLYNEQFF. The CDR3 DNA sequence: TGCGCCAGCAGCCAAGGATCGACTAGCGGGCTTTACAATGAGCAGTTCTTC.

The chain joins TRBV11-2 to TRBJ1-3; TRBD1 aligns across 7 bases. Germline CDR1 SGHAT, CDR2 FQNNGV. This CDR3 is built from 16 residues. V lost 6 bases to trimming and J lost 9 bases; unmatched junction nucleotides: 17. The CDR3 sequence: CASSFLTGTVDTTIYF. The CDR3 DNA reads TGTGCCAGCAGTTTCCTCACCGGGACAGTGGATACCACCATATATTTT. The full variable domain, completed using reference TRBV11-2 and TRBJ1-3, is EAGVAQSPRYKIIEKRQSVAFWCNPISGHATLYWYQQILGQGPKLLIQFQNNGVVDDSQLPKDRFSAERLKGVDSTLKIQPAKLEDSAVYLCASSFLTGTVDTTIYFGEGSWLTVV.

Here the CDR3 reads CASSATPVNTGELFF. The CDR3 DNA reads TGTGCCAGCAGCGCCACCCCGGTTAACACCGGGGAGCTGTTTTTT. The genes are TRBV9 and TRBJ2-2, with D uncertain. This CDR3 contains 15 residues. V was clipped by 3 bases and J by 2 bases, with 11 bases between them. Germline V lookup: CDR1 SGDLS, CDR2 YYNGEE.

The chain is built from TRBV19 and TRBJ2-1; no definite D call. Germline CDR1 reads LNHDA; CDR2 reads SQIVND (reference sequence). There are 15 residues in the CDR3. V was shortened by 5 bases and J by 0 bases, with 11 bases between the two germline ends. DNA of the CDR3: TGTGCCAGTAGTCCTCTCGAGAGCTCCTACAATGAGCAGTTCTTC. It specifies CASSPLESSYNEQFF.

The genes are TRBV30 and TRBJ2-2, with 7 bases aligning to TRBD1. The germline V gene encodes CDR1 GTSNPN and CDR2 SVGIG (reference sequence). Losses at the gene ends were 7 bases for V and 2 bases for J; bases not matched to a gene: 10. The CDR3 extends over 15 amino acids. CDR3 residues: CALITGTVNTGELFF. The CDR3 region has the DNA TGTGCCTTGATTACCGGGACAGTCAACACCGGGGAGCTGTTTTTT.

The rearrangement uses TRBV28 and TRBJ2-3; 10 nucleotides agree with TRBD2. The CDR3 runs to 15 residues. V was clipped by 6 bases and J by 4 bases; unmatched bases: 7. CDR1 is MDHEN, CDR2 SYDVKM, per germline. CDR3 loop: CASSRTSGTSDTQYF. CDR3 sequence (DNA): TGTGCCAGCAGCCGAACTAGCGGGACGTCAGATACGCAGTATTTT.

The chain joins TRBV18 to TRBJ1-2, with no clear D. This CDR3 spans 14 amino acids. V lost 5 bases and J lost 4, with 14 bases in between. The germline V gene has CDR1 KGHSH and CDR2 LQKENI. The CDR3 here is CASSLDQTGYGYTF. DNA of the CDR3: TGTGCCAGCTCATTAGACCAGACGGGCTATGGCTACACCTTC.

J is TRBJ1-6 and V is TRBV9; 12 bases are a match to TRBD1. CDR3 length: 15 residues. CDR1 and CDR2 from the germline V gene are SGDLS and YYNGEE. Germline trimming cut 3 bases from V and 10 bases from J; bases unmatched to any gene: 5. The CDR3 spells CASSAQGQGASPLHF. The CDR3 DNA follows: TGTGCCAGCAGCGCCCAGGGACAGGGGGCCTCACCCCTCCACTTT.

The CDR3 loop is CATSAPGQVITDTQYF. CDR3 nucleotide sequence: TGTGCCACCAGTGCTCCGGGACAGGTGATCACAGATACGCAGTATTTT. The chain employs TRBV24-1 and TRBJ2-3, with 8 positions matching TRBD1. Germline CDR1 reads KGHDR; CDR2 reads SFDVKD. The CDR3 runs 16 residues. Losses at the gene ends were 5 bases for V and 2 bases for J; bases not matched to a gene: 8.

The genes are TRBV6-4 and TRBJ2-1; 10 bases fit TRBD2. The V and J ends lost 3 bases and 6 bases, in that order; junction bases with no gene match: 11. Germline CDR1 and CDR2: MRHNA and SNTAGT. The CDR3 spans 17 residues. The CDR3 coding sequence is TGTGCCAGCAGTGATAAAAGCGGGGGGGTTTTGTGCAATGAGCAGTTCTTC. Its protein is CASSDKSGGVLCNEQFF.

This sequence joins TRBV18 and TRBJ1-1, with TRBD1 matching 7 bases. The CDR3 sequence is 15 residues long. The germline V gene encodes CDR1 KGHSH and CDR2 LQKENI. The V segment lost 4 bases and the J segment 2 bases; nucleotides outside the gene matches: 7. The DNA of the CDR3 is TGTGCCAGCTCACTTAGACAGGGAAAAAACACTGAAGCTTTCTTT. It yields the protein CASSLRQGKNTEAFF.

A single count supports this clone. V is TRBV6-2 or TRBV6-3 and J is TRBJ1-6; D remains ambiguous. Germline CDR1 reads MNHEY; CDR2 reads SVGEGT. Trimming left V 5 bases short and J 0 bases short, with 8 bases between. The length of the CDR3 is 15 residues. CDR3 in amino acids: CASSHRDSYNSPLHF. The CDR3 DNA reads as TGTGCCAGCAGTCACCGGGACTCCTATAATTCACCCCTCCACTTT.

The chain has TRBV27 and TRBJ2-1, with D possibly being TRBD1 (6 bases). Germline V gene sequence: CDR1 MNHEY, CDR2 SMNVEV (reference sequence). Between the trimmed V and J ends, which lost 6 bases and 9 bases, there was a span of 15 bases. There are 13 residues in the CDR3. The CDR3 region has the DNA TGTGCCAGCAGCGTACAGGGCTGGGGTGAGCAGTTCTTC. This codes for CASSVQGWGEQFF.

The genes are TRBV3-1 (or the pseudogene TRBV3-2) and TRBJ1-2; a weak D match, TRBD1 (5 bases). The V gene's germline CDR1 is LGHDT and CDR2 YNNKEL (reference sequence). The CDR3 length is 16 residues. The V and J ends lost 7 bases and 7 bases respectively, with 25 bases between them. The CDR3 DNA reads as TGTGCCAGCACCCTAGGTCCGGACGGAGGGGCGAGTGGCTACACCTTC. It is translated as CASTLGPDGGASGYTF.

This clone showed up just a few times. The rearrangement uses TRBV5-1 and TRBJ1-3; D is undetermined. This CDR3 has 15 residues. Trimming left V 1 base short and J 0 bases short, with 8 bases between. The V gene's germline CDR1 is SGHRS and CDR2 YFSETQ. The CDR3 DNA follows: TGCGCCAGCAGCTTGTCCCCGGGCTCTGGAAACACCATATATTTT. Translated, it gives CASSLSPGSGNTIYF.

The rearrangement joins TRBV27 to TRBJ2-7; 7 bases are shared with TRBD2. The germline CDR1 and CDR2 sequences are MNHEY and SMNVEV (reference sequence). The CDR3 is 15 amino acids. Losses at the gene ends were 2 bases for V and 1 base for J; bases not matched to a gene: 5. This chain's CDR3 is CASSLVGGASYEQYF. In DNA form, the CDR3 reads TGTGCCAGCAGTTTAGTGGGAGGGGCGTCCTACGAGCAGTACTTC.